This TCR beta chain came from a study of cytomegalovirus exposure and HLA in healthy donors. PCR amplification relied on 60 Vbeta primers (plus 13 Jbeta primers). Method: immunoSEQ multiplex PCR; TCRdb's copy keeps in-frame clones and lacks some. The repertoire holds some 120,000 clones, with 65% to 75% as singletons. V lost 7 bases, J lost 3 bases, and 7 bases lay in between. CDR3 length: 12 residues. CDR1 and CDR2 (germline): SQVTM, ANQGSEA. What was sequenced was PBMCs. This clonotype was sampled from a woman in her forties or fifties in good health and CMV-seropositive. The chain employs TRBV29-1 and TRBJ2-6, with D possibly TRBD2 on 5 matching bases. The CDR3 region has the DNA TGCAGCGCTGCGGGTGGGGCCAACGTCCTGACTTTC. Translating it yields CSAAGGANVLTF.